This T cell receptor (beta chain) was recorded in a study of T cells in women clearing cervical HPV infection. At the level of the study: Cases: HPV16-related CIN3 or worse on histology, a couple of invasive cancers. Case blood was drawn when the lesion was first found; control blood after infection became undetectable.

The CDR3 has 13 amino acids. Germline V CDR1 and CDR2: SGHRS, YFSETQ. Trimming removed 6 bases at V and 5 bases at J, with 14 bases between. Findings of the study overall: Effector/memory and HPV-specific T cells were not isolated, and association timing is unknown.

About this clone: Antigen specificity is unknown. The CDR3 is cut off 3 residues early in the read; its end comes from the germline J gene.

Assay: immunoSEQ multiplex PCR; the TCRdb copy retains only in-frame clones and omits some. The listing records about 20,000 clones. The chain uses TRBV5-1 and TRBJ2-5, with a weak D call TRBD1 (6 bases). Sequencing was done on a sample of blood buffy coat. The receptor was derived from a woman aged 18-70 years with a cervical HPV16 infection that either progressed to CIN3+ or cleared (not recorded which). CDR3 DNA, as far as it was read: TGCGCCAGCACTCCAGGGGCTGGCGAGACC. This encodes CASTPGAGET. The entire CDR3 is CASTPGAGETQYF.